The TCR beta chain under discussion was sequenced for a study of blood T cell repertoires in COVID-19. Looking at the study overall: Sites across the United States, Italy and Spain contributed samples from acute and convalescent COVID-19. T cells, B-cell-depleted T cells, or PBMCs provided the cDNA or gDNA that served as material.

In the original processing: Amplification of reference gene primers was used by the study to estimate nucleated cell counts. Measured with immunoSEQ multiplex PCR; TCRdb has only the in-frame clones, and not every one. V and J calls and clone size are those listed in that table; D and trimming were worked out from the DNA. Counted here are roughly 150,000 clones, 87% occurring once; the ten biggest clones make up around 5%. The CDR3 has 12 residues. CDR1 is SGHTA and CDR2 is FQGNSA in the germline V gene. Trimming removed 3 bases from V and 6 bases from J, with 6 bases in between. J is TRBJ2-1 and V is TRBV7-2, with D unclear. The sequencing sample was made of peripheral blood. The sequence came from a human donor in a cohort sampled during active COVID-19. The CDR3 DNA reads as TGTGCCAGCAGCTTTTCGTTCAATGAGCAGTTCTTC. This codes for CASSFSFNEQFF.